The rows below give T cell receptor beta chains drawn from one sample of a study of blood T cells in healthy people across ages. One entry per CDR3 protein results from TCRdb running MiXCR on the 5' RACE reads. This table holds 790,000 or so distinct CDR3 sequences, about 56% found once. The source material was blood. These receptors all stem from a man in his forties in good health. Each CDR3 is given with its conserved first and last residue. Each record gives: V gene, J gene, CDR3 protein.

TRBV9	TRBJ2-7	CASSGGGLTYEQYF
TRBV28	TRBJ1-4	CASSLPAGQGGAEKLFF
TRBV14	TRBJ2-3	CASSQGFTDTQYF
TRBV7-9	NA	CASGEGSEPLYEQYF
TRBV2	TRBJ1-2	CATGTENYGYTF
TRBV10-3	TRBJ2-5	CAISESKRPAGGFKETQYF
TRBV28	TRBJ1-6	CASSRAFAALHF
TRBV27	TRBJ2-3	CASSLVLSGGATDTQYF
TRBV20-1	TRBJ1-6	CSARDRGAYNSPLHF
TRBV24-1	NA	CATSDQRPGQSHEQYF
TRBV24-1	TRBJ1-4	CATSDFGGEKLFF
TRBV6-2/TRBV6-3	TRBJ2-7	CASSYGTSGYEQYF
TRBV15	TRBJ2-7	CATSRGLTGELSYEQYF
TRBV15	TRBJ1-5	CATSRDPGAQGQPQHF
TRBV28	TRBJ2-7	CASSSNTVGTRPYEQYF
TRBV20-1	TRBJ1-1	CSARDGGNTEAFF
TRBV20-1	NA	CSARGLRGAPRETQYF
TRBV29-1	TRBJ1-2	CSVDYDSNGYTF
TRBV28	TRBJ2-7	CASSPRFFADSYEQYF
TRBV12-3/TRBV12-4	NA	CASSPSGRKGETQYF
TRBV27	TRBJ1-2	CASSTNRVLDYGYTF
TRBV12-3/TRBV12-4	TRBJ2-1	CASRLSGLAGVSSSYNEQFF
TRBV7-3	TRBJ2-3	CASSSTGTGDTQYF
TRBV7-3	TRBJ1-1	CASSFQGSDTEAFF
TRBV6-5	NA	CASSQREGETQYF
TRBV6-1	TRBJ2-3	CASSEQLTGTGIDTQYF
TRBV29-1	TRBJ1-4	CSVASGARVEKLFF
TRBV19	TRBJ1-2	CATPSDYGYTF
TRBV7-3	TRBJ2-3	CASSSGLGELGTDTQYF
TRBV7-2	TRBJ2-7	CASSFRTSGGALEQYF
TRBV29-1	TRBJ2-7	CSVHGQFIDEQYF
TRBV27	TRBJ2-5	CASSLSPHQETQYF
TRBV20-1	TRBJ2-7	CSAHSTSSYEQYF
TRBV7-2	TRBJ1-5	CASSAVGGRGNQPQHF
TRBV3-1	TRBJ2-5	CASSQGRGGRETQYF
TRBV11-2	TRBJ2-7	CASSFVDASYEQYF
TRBV27	TRBJ2-1	CASSAGHQPNNEQFF
TRBV7-9	TRBJ1-1	CASSLGGRGTEAFF
TRBV24-1	TRBJ2-7	CATSQGNLFPYEQYF
TRBV15	TRBJ2-1	CATSREALADNEQFF
TRBV27	TRBJ2-7	CASSLLQGSLTYEQYF
TRBV20-1	TRBJ2-7	CSATGQGVNEQYF
TRBV9	TRBJ1-4	CASSVDSTNEKLFF
TRBV7-2	TRBJ1-2	CASSFSGTDYGYTF